The 30 T cell receptor beta chains given below trace back to one sample, sequenced in a study of T cell repertoires in cytomegalovirus infection. TCRdb analysed the reads with MiXCR anew, one entry per CDR3 protein. The sample shows approximately 500,000 distinct CDR3 sequences, 26% of them seen only once. Sample: PBMCs. The receptors were gathered from a human donor in good health (CMV status not recorded). Some clones in this sample may be carry-over from other donors' samples.

The chain recombines TRBV6-2 or TRBV6-3 with TRBJ2-3; D is unclear. The germline CDR1 and CDR2 sequences are MNHEY and SVGEGT. Trimming stripped 6 bases from V and 3 bases from J, with 13 bases between. This CDR3 has 14 residues. The DNA of the CDR3 is TGTGCCAGCAGGTTAAGATCTAGTACAGATACGCAGTATTTT. It yields the protein CASRLRSSTDTQYF.

Ten or more counts support this clonotype. CDR3 in amino acids: CASSLVPVSSYNSPLHF. CDR3 bases: TGTGCCAGCAGTTTGGTCCCGGTGAGCTCCTATAATTCACCCCTCCACTTT. The chain combines TRBV12-3 or TRBV12-4 with TRBJ1-6; D ambiguous. Trimming left V 3 bases short and J 0 bases short, with 12 bases between. The CDR3 covers 17 residues.

The chain couples TRBV20-1 to TRBJ2-7; possibly TRBD1 or TRBD2 for D (5 bases each). From germline, CDR1 is DFQATT and CDR2 SNEGSKA (reference sequence). The CDR3 totals 13 residues. Trimming cost V 4 bases and J 8 bases, with 18 bases left between them. The CDR3 DNA is TGCAGTGCTAAACACGGGGACCTACGAAAGCAGTACTTC. It specifies CSAKHGDLRKQYF.

The sample holds a few counts of this clonotype. The genes are TRBV5-6 and TRBJ2-3; D not resolved. The germline V and J ends were trimmed by 2 bases and 2 bases, with 9 bases remaining between them. The germline CDR1 and CDR2 sequences are SGHDT and YYEEEE. The CDR3 contains 14 residues. CDR3 sequence reads: CASSFGFITDTQYF. The CDR3 DNA follows: TGTGCCAGCAGCTTTGGGTTCATCACAGATACGCAGTATTTT.

The chain joins TRBV28 to TRBJ1-1, with unresolved D. Germline V gene lookup returns CDR1 MDHEN and CDR2 SYDVKM. CDR3 length: 12 residues. The V and J ends lost 2 bases and 10 bases respectively, with 11 bases between them. CDR3 amino acids: CASSLRVQPAFF. The CDR3 coding sequence is TGTGCCAGCAGTTTAAGGGTACAGCCAGCTTTCTTT.

This chain links TRBV6-5 with TRBJ2-2; 9 bases align to TRBD1. CDR1 is MNHEY, CDR2 SVGAGI, per germline. V dropped 1 base and J dropped 4; count of bases not matched to a gene: 1. This CDR3 spans 15 amino acids. The CDR3 region is CASSYWTGVTGELFF. The CDR3 DNA sequence: TGTGCCAGCAGTTACTGGACAGGGGTCACCGGGGAGCTGTTTTTT.

A note on this clonotype: The junction does not match germline at one end; this may be a read error. The rearrangement joins TRBV11-2 to TRBJ2-5, with 10 nucleotides matching TRBD1. Per germline, CDR1 SGHAT and CDR2 FQNNGV. The CDR3 has 16 amino acids. CDR3 nucleotides: TGTGCCAGCACCTTATCCGGGACAGGGGACCAAGAGACCCAGTACTTC. Protein sequence: CASTLSGTGDQETQYF. Together with reference TRBV11-2 and TRBJ2-5, the CDR3 gives the full variable domain: EAGVAQSPRYKIIEKRQSVAFWCNPISGHATLYWYQQILGQGPKLLIQFQNNGVVDDSQLPKDRFSAERLKGVDSTLKIQPAKLEDSAVYLCASTLSGTGDQETQYFGPGTRLLVL.

This clonotype has more than one count but fewer than ten. V and J are TRBV9 and TRBJ2-1; 7 nucleotides line up with TRBD2. From germline, CDR1 is SGDLS and CDR2 YYNGEE. V shed 4 bases, J shed 4 bases, and the junction held 8 bases outside the gene matches. The length of the CDR3 is 15 residues. CDR3 bases: TGTGCCAGCAGCATAACTAGCGCTTTATACAATGAGCAGTTCTTC. The encoded protein is CASSITSALYNEQFF.

The chain carries TRBV6-2 or TRBV6-3 and TRBJ2-7; D possibly corresponds to TRBD1 (6 bases). The V gene lost 6 bases and the J gene lost 0 bases, with 15 bases spanning the gap. The CDR3 extends over 15 amino acids. The germline V gene encodes CDR1 MNHEY and CDR2 SVGEGT. The CDR3, as DNA: TGTGCCAGCAGGAACGGACAGATTAGCTCCTACGAGCAGTACGTC. This translates into CASRNGQISSYEQYV.

This chain connects TRBV7-8 to TRBJ2-5; 14 bases line up with TRBD2. CDR1 and CDR2 (germline): SGHVS, FQNEAQ. Trimming at V came to 4 bases and at J to 3 bases, leaving 7 bases not matched to a gene. The CDR3 loop spans 17 amino acids. The CDR3: CASSSWGTSGRKETQYF. CDR3 nucleotide sequence: TGTGCCAGCAGCTCGTGGGGGACTAGCGGGAGAAAAGAGACCCAGTACTTC. The complete variable domain, with remaining parts taken from reference TRBV7-8 and TRBJ2-5, reads GAGVSQSPRYKVAKRGQDVALRCDPISGHVSLFWYQQALGQGPEFLTYFQNEAQLDKSGLPSDRFFAERPEGSVSTLKIQRTQQEDSAVYLCASSSWGTSGRKETQYFGPGTRLLVL.

This clonotype was counted between two and nine times. The chain links TRBV25-1 to TRBJ2-7, with TRBD2 matching 7 bases. Germline assignment: CDR1 MGHDK and CDR2 SYGVNS. The CDR3 is made up of 13 amino acids. V lost 8 bases, J lost 0 bases, and 4 bases stayed unmatched. CDR3 sequence reads: CASGGLPSYEQYF. The CDR3 coding sequence is TGTGCCAGCGGGGGACTACCCTCCTACGAGCAGTACTTC.

This clonotype was seen only a few times. This chain joins TRBV7-2 and TRBJ2-5; 9 bases align to TRBD2. The germline V gene encodes CDR1 SGHTA and CDR2 FQGNSA. J gave up 4 bases and V 2 bases, and 8 bases lay outside the gene matches. This CDR3 comprises 16 residues. The CDR3: CASSLTVLAGTETQYF. The DNA for the CDR3 is TGTGCCAGCAGCTTAACTGTGCTAGCGGGAACAGAGACCCAGTACTTC.

The rearrangement links TRBV20-1 to TRBJ2-5; 7 bases agree with TRBD2. The junction had 15 bases not matched to a gene; V was cut back by 6 bases and J by 2 bases. The CDR3 extends over 16 amino acids. Germline loops: CDR1 DFQATT, CDR2 SNEGSKA (reference sequence). In DNA, the CDR3 is TGCAGTGCCCTGATGTTAGCTAGCGGAACGCAAGAGACCCAGTACTTC. Residues: CSALMLASGTQETQYF.

The chain uses TRBV29-1 and TRBJ1-1; D ambiguous. Germline CDR1 is SQVTM and CDR2 is ANQGSEA. Deletions cut 7 bases from V and 5 bases from J, with 11 bases between. This CDR3 spans 11 amino acids. The CDR3 protein is CSGLSGTEAFF. CDR3 DNA: TGCAGCGGTTTGTCGGGGACTGAAGCTTTCTTT.

This chain joins TRBV11-2 and TRBJ2-1; 7 bases line up with TRBD1. CDR3 size: 15 residues. The ends lost 8 bases at V and 5 bases at J; junction bases unmatched: 12. Germline V CDR1 and CDR2: SGHAT, FQNNGV. This chain's CDR3 is CASVRWGQMNNEQFF. For the CDR3, the DNA is TGTGCCAGCGTACGGTGGGGACAGATGAACAATGAGCAGTTCTTC.

This chain links TRBV7-9 with TRBJ2-3; no clear D. The CDR3 has 15 residues. Germline CDR1 and CDR2: SEHNR and FQNEAQ (reference sequence). Trimming took off 5 bases at V and 0 bases at J, with 12 bases between the two ends. The CDR3 loop is CASSHGGSSTDTQYF. CDR3 DNA: TGTGCCAGCAGCCACGGCGGATCTAGCACAGATACGCAGTATTTT.

This chain links TRBV10-3 with TRBJ2-2, with 9 bases fitting TRBD1. Germline trimming cut 10 bases from V and 6 bases from J; bases unmatched to any gene: 6. Germline loops: CDR1 ENHRY, CDR2 SYGVKD. The CDR3 is made up of 13 amino acids. CDR3 residues: CATTGGWAGELFF. For the CDR3, the DNA is TGTGCCACCACAGGGGGCTGGGCCGGGGAGCTGTTTTTT.

This clonotype was counted only a few times. The chain has TRBV29-1 and TRBJ1-1; D not resolved. Trimming took 4 bases from V and 1 from J, leaving 7 bases between them. The CDR3 totals 12 residues. Germline V lookup: CDR1 SQVTM, CDR2 ANQGSEA. The CDR3 DNA is TGCAGCGTTGGACGGGAGAACACTGAAGCTTTCTTT. Translated, it gives CSVGRENTEAFF.

The rearrangement uses TRBV5-6 and TRBJ2-1; weak D call: TRBD1 (5 bases). The CDR3 totals 13 residues. In germline, CDR1 is SGHDT, CDR2 YYEEEE. With 0 bases removed from V and 9 bases from J, the gap between germline ends came to 10 bases. The CDR3, as DNA: TGTGCCAGCAGCTTGGGTGCAGGGTTTGAGCAGTTCTTC. The encoded protein is CASSLGAGFEQFF.

V and J are TRBV10-2 and TRBJ1-5; D perhaps matches TRBD1 (5 bases). Germline V gives CDR1 WSHSY, CDR2 SAAADI. The CDR3 covers 13 residues. Trimming stripped 9 bases from V and 4 bases from J, with 13 bases between. The CDR3 region is CARLFEGNQPQHF. DNA of the CDR3: TGCGCCAGATTATTTGAGGGGAATCAGCCCCAGCATTTT.

Many counts were recorded for this clonotype. CDR3 residues: CASSLGRLGQGSGEQFF. The CDR3 nucleotides read TGTGCCAGCAGCTTAGGTCGGTTGGGACAGGGTTCCGGGGAGCAGTTCTTC. This sequence joins TRBV11-3 and TRBJ2-1, with 9 bases matching TRBD1. The CDR3 runs 17 residues. The junction had 14 bases not matched to a gene; V was cut back by 1 base and J by 10 bases. Germline V gene data show CDR1 as SGHNT and CDR2 as YENEEA. The whole variable domain, remainder taken from reference TRBV11-3 and TRBJ2-1, is EAGVVQSPRYKIIEKKQPVAFWCNPISGHNTLYWYLQNLGQGPELLIRYENEEAVDDSQLPKDRFSAERLKGVDSTLKIQPAELGDSAVYLCASSLGRLGQGSGEQFFGPGTRLTVL.

The rearrangement links TRBV28 to TRBJ1-1; 8 bases fit TRBD1. CDR1 is MDHEN, CDR2 SYDVKM, per germline. With 5 bases clipped from V and 5 bases from J, the junction kept 7 bases outside the gene matches. This CDR3 region has 14 residues. DNA for the CDR3: TGTGCCAGCAGTGCAGGGGGCGGATATACTGAAGCTTTCTTT. Amino acids: CASSAGGGYTEAFF. Complete variable domain (other parts from reference TRBV28 and TRBJ1-1): DVKVTQSSRYLVKRTGEKVFLECVQDMDHENMFWYRQDPGLGLRLIYFSYDVKMKEKGDIPEGYSVSREKKERFSLILESASTNQTSMYLCASSAGGGYTEAFFGQGTRLTVV.

The J gene is TRBJ2-7, the V gene TRBV27, with D unclear. The CDR3 is 15 amino acids. The germline V and J ends were trimmed by 2 bases and 0 bases, with 11 bases remaining between them. The germline gives CDR1 MNHEY, CDR2 SMNVEV (reference sequence). CDR3 in DNA: TGTGCCAGCAGTTTAGGCGTGCAAAGCTCCTACGAGCAGTACTTC. Protein: CASSLGVQSSYEQYF.

In the case of this clonotype: This may come from a read error, since a much larger clone is one base off. The chain links TRBV7-2 to TRBJ1-5; D gene unclear. V was pared by 2 bases and J by 2 bases, with 7 bases between. Germline values: CDR1 SGHTA, CDR2 FQGNSA. This CDR3 comprises 14 residues. CDR3 protein: CTSSLRRGNQPQHF. CDR3 sequence (DNA): TGTACCAGCAGCTTACGCCGGGGCAATCAGCCCCAGCATTTT.

This clonotype occurred a few times. This CDR3 reads CASSYFRTGQIENEQFF. Here the CDR3 DNA reads TGTGCCAGCAGTTACTTCCGGACAGGACAGATAGAGAATGAGCAGTTCTTC. The chain has TRBV6-2 or TRBV6-3 and TRBJ2-1; TRBD1 agrees at 7 bases. The CDR3 is 17 amino acids. CDR1 and CDR2 (germline): MNHEY, SVGEGT. V lost 1 base and J lost 7; bases outside the gene matches: 13.

The chain couples TRBV27 to TRBJ2-5, with 7 bases aligning to TRBD2. Germline lookup yields CDR1 MNHEY and CDR2 SMNVEV (reference sequence). The CDR3 has 15 amino acids. The J segment lost 4 bases and the V segment lost 4 bases, leaving 9 bases of the junction unmatched. CDR3 bases: TGTGCCAGCAGTTCCTCTGGGGGACTATCAGAGACCCAGTACTTC. Its translation is CASSSSGGLSETQYF.

The J gene is TRBJ2-5, the V gene TRBV7-2; 11 nucleotides agree with TRBD2. Trimming cost V 5 bases and J 3 bases; bases outside gene matches: 8. In germline, CDR1 is SGHTA, CDR2 FQGNSA. The CDR3 is 16 amino acids. CDR3 nucleotide sequence: TGTGCCAGCAGCCGACGACTAGCGGGGTTAGAAGAGACCCAGTACTTC. Translated, it gives CASSRRLAGLEETQYF.

The table lists this clonotype with many counts. The V and J genes are TRBV7-2 and TRBJ2-3, with unresolved D. Germline V lookup: CDR1 SGHTA, CDR2 FQGNSA. The length of the CDR3 is 14 residues. Trimming took 5 bases from V and 1 from J, leaving 10 bases between them. The CDR3 region is CASSPHQGTDTQYF. The DNA of the CDR3 is TGTGCCAGCAGCCCCCATCAGGGCACAGATACGCAGTATTTT.

In nucleotides, the CDR3 is TGTGCCAGCTCGAGGGGGCCGGTAGCCGGGGAGCTGTTTTTT. This translates into CASSRGPVAGELFF. This chain connects TRBV27 to TRBJ2-2, with TRBD1 matching over 7 bases. This CDR3 has 14 residues. Germline loops: CDR1 MNHEY, CDR2 SMNVEV (reference sequence). Trimming cost V 8 bases and J 6 bases; bases outside gene matches: 9.

This sequence joins TRBV7-3 and TRBJ2-1, with a weak D call TRBD2 (6 bases). The CDR3 covers 15 residues. Germline V lookup: CDR1 SGHTA, CDR2 FQGTGA. The germline V and J ends were trimmed by 5 bases and 4 bases, with 15 bases remaining between them. The CDR3: CASSPSFGSYNEQFF. CDR3 DNA: TGTGCCAGCAGCCCCTCATTCGGGAGTTACAATGAGCAGTTCTTC.